These 28 T cell receptor beta chains were all obtained from the same sample, sequenced in a study of T cells after yellow fever vaccination. TCRdb reprocessed the 5' RACE reads with MiXCR, giving one entry per CDR3 protein. The sample has more than 450,000 distinct CDR3 sequences, just over 20% seen once. The sample was PBMCs, taken approximately 22 days after the first yellow fever vaccination. The receptors were sampled from a man aged 18 to 29 who received the YFV17D yellow fever vaccine.

This sequence joins TRBV28 and TRBJ1-4; the D is unclear. The CDR3 is 15 amino acids. Germline V CDR1 and CDR2: MDHEN, SYDVKM. V lost 6 bases and J lost 0, with 11 bases in between. The CDR3 coding sequence is TGTGCCAGCAGACGGATATCTGCAACTAATGAAAAACTGTTTTTT. It yields the protein CASRRISATNEKLFF. The full variable domain, its missing parts supplied by reference TRBV28 and TRBJ1-4, is DVKVTQSSRYLVKRTGEKVFLECVQDMDHENMFWYRQDPGLGLRLIYFSYDVKMKEKGDIPEGYSVSREKKERFSLILESASTNQTSMYLCASRRISATNEKLFFGSGTQLSVL.

V and J are TRBV21-1 and TRBJ2-6; the table's D call, TRBD2, was not checked against the DNA. TRBV21-1 is annotated as a pseudogene. The CDR3 sequence is 16 residues long. CDR3 coding DNA: TGTGCCAGCAGCAAAGGCCGCTGGTCCGGGGCCAACGTCCTGACTTTC. This encodes CASSKGRWSGANVLTF.

A few counts support this clonotype. This chain uses TRBV7-3 with TRBJ1-1, with D hard to call. Trimming pared 5 bases from V and 1 base from J, leaving 14 bases between. CDR3 length: 15 residues. Germline CDR1 SGHTA, CDR2 FQGTGA. The CDR3 reads CASSPLPAPNTEAFF. The CDR3 region has the DNA TGTGCCAGCAGCCCCCTACCGGCGCCGAACACTGAAGCTTTCTTT.

This chain connects TRBV20-1 to TRBJ1-2; D gene uncertain. Germline lookup yields CDR1 DFQATT and CDR2 SNEGSKA (reference sequence). Trimming took off 0 bases at V and 1 base at J, with 6 bases between the two ends. The CDR3 spans 13 residues. CDR3 region: CSARDGINYGYTF. CDR3 bases: TGCAGTGCTAGAGACGGGATTAACTATGGCTACACCTTC.

This clonotype has at least ten counts. The chain has TRBV7-2 and TRBJ2-7; 8 bases match TRBD2. Germline loops: CDR1 SGHTA, CDR2 FQGNSA. The CDR3 is 17 amino acids. The V segment lost 2 bases and the J segment 6 bases; nucleotides outside the gene matches: 15. In nucleotides, the CDR3 is TGTGCCAGCAGCTTAAGCGGGGGTACTCGACCCCTGGCCGAGCAGTACTTC. Its translation: CASSLSGGTRPLAEQYF.

This clonotype showed up just a few times. The genes are TRBV12-3 or TRBV12-4 and TRBJ1-1; D is unclear. Trimming cost V 6 bases and J 2 bases, with 10 bases left between them. This CDR3 region has 13 residues. The CDR3 here is CASSRGDNTEAFF. The DNA for the CDR3 is TGTGCCAGCAGCCGGGGAGATAACACTGAAGCTTTCTTT.

The CDR3 protein is CATLAGWGTDTQYF. The CDR3 bases are TGTGCCACTCTAGCGGGTTGGGGCACAGATACGCAGTATTTT. The chain uses TRBV7-6 and TRBJ2-3, with TRBD2 matching 8 bases. Germline V gene data show CDR1 as SGHVS and CDR2 as FNYEAQ. CDR3 length: 14 residues. Trimming cost V 10 bases and J 1 base; bases outside gene matches: 7.

The chain links TRBV9 to TRBJ1-2; unclear D gene. The CDR3 sequence is 15 residues long. Germline loops: CDR1 SGDLS, CDR2 YYNGEE. V dropped 0 bases and J dropped 7 bases, with 16 bases sitting between them. The CDR3 region is CASSVDRSSWGGYTF. The DNA of the CDR3 is TGTGCCAGCAGCGTAGACCGCTCGAGTTGGGGTGGCTACACCTTC.

This chain joins TRBV28 and TRBJ2-7; no reliable D call. Trimming shortened V by 6 bases and J by 6 bases, and 18 bases separated the two germline ends. Germline V lookup: CDR1 MDHEN, CDR2 SYDVKM. This CDR3 is 14 amino acids long. Written as DNA, the CDR3 is TGTGCCAGCAGACCCCACACGGCCCCCTTCGAGCAGTACGTC. Translation: CASRPHTAPFEQYV.

Ten or more counts support this clonotype. The rearrangement links TRBV7-8 to TRBJ2-1, with 12 positions matching TRBD2. The CDR3 consists of 15 residues. J lost 7 bases, V lost 1 base, and 2 bases had no gene match. The germline gives CDR1 SGHVS, CDR2 FQNEAQ. The CDR3 spells CASSLGTSGANEQFF. The CDR3 coding sequence is TGTGCCAGCAGCTTAGGGACTAGCGGGGCGAATGAGCAGTTCTTC.

There are a few counts of this clonotype. The gene calls are TRBV19 and TRBJ2-3; 9 bases align to TRBD2. CDR3 size: 16 residues. V was pared by 4 bases and J by 0 bases, with 5 bases of the junction left unmatched. Germline-derived CDR1 and CDR2 are LNHDA and SQIVND (reference sequence). In DNA form, the CDR3 reads TGTGCCAGTAGTACAGGGACTAGCCGGAGCACAGATACGCAGTATTTT. Amino acid sequence: CASSTGTSRSTDTQYF. Full variable domain (outside the CDR3, taken from reference TRBV19 and TRBJ2-3): DGGITQSPKYLFRKEGQNVTLSCEQNLNHDAMYWYRQDPGQGLRLIYYSQIVNDFQKGDIAEGYSVSREKKESFPLTVTSAQKNPTAFYLCASSTGTSRSTDTQYFGPGTRLTVL.

The rearrangement joins TRBV6-5 to TRBJ2-1; no definite D call. CDR1 MNHEY and CDR2 SVGAGI come from the germline V gene. Trimming left V 0 bases short and J 0 bases short, with 9 bases between. This CDR3 has 16 residues. CDR3 coding DNA: TGTGCCAGCAGTTACTCGGGGATTAGCTCCTACAATGAGCAGTTCTTC. It specifies CASSYSGISSYNEQFF.

This clonotype has just a few counts. The chain couples TRBV25-1 to TRBJ2-2; tentatively, D is TRBD2 (5 bases). This CDR3 spans 15 amino acids. Germline V gives CDR1 MGHDK, CDR2 SYGVNS. V was shortened by 0 bases and J by 7 bases, with 12 bases between the two germline ends. DNA of the CDR3: TGTGCCAGCAGTGAATATCTCGGGAAGAGCGGGGAGCTGTTTTTT. Translation: CASSEYLGKSGELFF.

Only a few counts were recorded for this clonotype. The gene calls are TRBV15 and TRBJ2-7; 9 bases fit TRBD1. V gave up 3 bases and J gave up 7 bases; unmatched junction bases: 7. This CDR3 is built from 14 residues. Germline V gives CDR1 LNHNV, CDR2 YYDKDF (reference sequence). In DNA, the CDR3 is TGTGCCACCAGCAGGCGACAGGGGGAGGGAGAGCAGTACTTC. This sequence encodes CATSRRQGEGEQYF.

This clonotype was detected only a few times. The junction shows a germline mismatch at one end, possibly a read error. The chain employs TRBV7-7 and TRBJ1-1; unclear D gene. The CDR3 sequence is 13 residues long. The germline gives CDR1 SSHAT, CDR2 FNYEAQ (reference sequence). The CDR3 DNA reads TGTGCTAGCAGCTGGACGGTGAACACTGAAGCTTTCTTT. Encoded protein: CASSWTVNTEAFF.

The chain employs TRBV4-1 and TRBJ2-1; possibly TRBD1 or TRBD2 for D (6 bases each). Germline V gene data show CDR1 as MGHRA and CDR2 as YSYEKL. The CDR3 loop spans 16 amino acids. Trimming pared 3 bases from V and 0 bases from J, leaving 12 bases between. This chain's CDR3 is CASSQGAGSSYNEQFF. CDR3 bases: TGCGCCAGCAGCCAGGGGGCGGGGAGCTCCTACAATGAGCAGTTCTTC.

In DNA, the CDR3 is TGTGCCAGCAGCCAACGCGGGGATTTAAGAGAAAAACTGTTTTTT. Translation gives CASSQRGDLREKLFF. The chain carries TRBV4-2 and TRBJ1-4; D not resolved. The CDR3 contains 15 residues. Trimming took off 2 bases at V and 8 bases at J, with 15 bases between the two ends. Germline CDR1 is LGHNA and CDR2 is YNFKEQ.

This clonotype was counted at least ten times. The V and J genes are TRBV27 and TRBJ1-5, with a possible D match to TRBD1 (5 bases). The ends were cut back, 4 bases at V and 1 base at J, with 11 bases in the middle. The germline V gene has CDR1 MNHEY and CDR2 SMNVEV (reference sequence). This CDR3 has 15 residues. CDR3: CASSSQGRSNQPQHF. The CDR3, as DNA: TGTGCCAGCAGTTCCCAGGGTCGGAGCAATCAGCCCCAGCATTTT.

The chain uses TRBV6-2 or TRBV6-3 and TRBJ2-5; unclear D gene. This CDR3 is 15 amino acids long. The V gene lost 2 bases and the J gene lost 0 bases, with 10 bases spanning the gap. Germline assignment: CDR1 MNHEY and CDR2 SVGEGT. CDR3 sequence reads: CASSYDGENQETQYF. CDR3 bases: TGTGCCAGCAGTTACGACGGCGAAAACCAAGAGACCCAGTACTTC.

This clonotype has just a few counts. J is TRBJ2-3 and V is TRBV12-3 or TRBV12-4; 7 positions agree with TRBD2. V dropped 6 bases and J dropped 3; count of bases not matched to a gene: 12. This CDR3 is 16 amino acids long. The CDR3: CASRRAGVATTDTQYF. Written as DNA, the CDR3 is TGTGCCAGCAGGCGTGCGGGGGTAGCGACGACAGATACGCAGTATTTT.

This sequence joins TRBV7-6 and TRBJ2-7; weak D call: TRBD1 (5 bases). The germline V and J ends were trimmed by 5 bases and 2 bases, with 16 bases remaining between them. The germline CDR1 and CDR2 sequences are SGHVS and FNYEAQ. The CDR3 has 15 residues. The DNA of the CDR3 is TGTGCCAGCAGCCTCGACCAGGGTGCCCCCTACGAGCAGTACTTC. Its translation: CASSLDQGAPYEQYF.

This clonotype came up a few times. The chain combines TRBV25-1 with TRBJ2-3, with D perhaps matching TRBD2 (5 bases). Germline CDR1 is MGHDK and CDR2 is SYGVNS. The V end was cut by 3 bases, the J end by 8 bases, with 9 bases between. This CDR3 contains 12 residues. This chain's CDR3 is CASSEDSVTQYF. The CDR3, as DNA: TGTGCCAGCAGTGAGGATAGCGTTACGCAGTATTTT.

V usage is TRBV12-3 or TRBV12-4 and J usage is TRBJ2-5; the D is unclear. The CDR3 runs 12 residues. Trimming took off 5 bases at V and 5 bases at J, with 9 bases between the two ends. The CDR3 sequence: CASSPNKETQYF. The CDR3 region has the DNA TGTGCCAGCAGTCCCAACAAGGAGACCCAGTACTTC.

This clonotype was counted only a few times. The chain uses TRBV7-9 and TRBJ1-1; unclear D gene. Germline CDR1 SEHNR, CDR2 FQNEAQ (reference sequence). Trimming pared 1 base from V and 4 bases from J, leaving 10 bases between. The CDR3 extends over 14 amino acids. In DNA form, the CDR3 reads TGTGCCAGCAGCTTAGGGGTTTATAGCACTGAAGCTTTCTTT. Amino acids: CASSLGVYSTEAFF.

J is TRBJ1-1 and V is TRBV5-4; perhaps TRBD1 as D (5 bases). The germline gives CDR1 SGHNT, CDR2 YYREEE (reference sequence). Trimming pared 0 bases from V and 3 bases from J, leaving 15 bases between. CDR3 length equals 16 residues. In DNA form, the CDR3 reads TGTGCCAGCAGCTTGGCACAGGTTCATATGGACACTGAAGCTTTCTTT. Protein sequence: CASSLAQVHMDTEAFF.

The rearrangement links TRBV7-3 to TRBJ1-1, with D uncertain. The V and J ends lost 5 bases and 1 base respectively, with 8 bases between them. Germline V lookup: CDR1 SGHTA, CDR2 FQGTGA. The CDR3 is 13 residues long. For the CDR3, the DNA is TGTGCCAGCAGCATCACACCGAACACTGAAGCTTTCTTT. It translates to CASSITPNTEAFF. The variable domain in full, with the rest retrieved from reference TRBV7-3 and TRBJ1-1, is GAGVSQTPSNKVTEKGKYVELRCDPISGHTALYWYRQSLGQGPEFLIYFQGTGAADDSGLPNDRFFAVRPEGSVSTLKIQRTERGDSAVYLCASSITPNTEAFFGQGTRLTVV.

The chain recombines TRBV30 with TRBJ2-3, with 9 bases matching TRBD2. The CDR3 totals 17 residues. V lost 0 bases and J lost 0; bases outside the gene matches: 7. Germline V lookup: CDR1 GTSNPN, CDR2 SVGIG (reference sequence). CDR3 residues: CAWSVAGGISSTDTQYF. In DNA form, the CDR3 reads TGTGCCTGGAGTGTAGCGGGGGGTATTTCTAGCACAGATACGCAGTATTTT.

This clonotype was picked up a small number of times. The chain joins TRBV15 to TRBJ1-2; D remains ambiguous. Trimming took off 0 bases at V and 8 bases at J, with 13 bases between the two ends. This CDR3 is 14 amino acids long. The V gene's germline CDR1 is LNHNV and CDR2 YYDKDF (reference sequence). Written as DNA, the CDR3 is TGTGCCACCAGCAGAGATCGCGGGTATAGGGGCTACACCTTC. It is translated as CATSRDRGYRGYTF.